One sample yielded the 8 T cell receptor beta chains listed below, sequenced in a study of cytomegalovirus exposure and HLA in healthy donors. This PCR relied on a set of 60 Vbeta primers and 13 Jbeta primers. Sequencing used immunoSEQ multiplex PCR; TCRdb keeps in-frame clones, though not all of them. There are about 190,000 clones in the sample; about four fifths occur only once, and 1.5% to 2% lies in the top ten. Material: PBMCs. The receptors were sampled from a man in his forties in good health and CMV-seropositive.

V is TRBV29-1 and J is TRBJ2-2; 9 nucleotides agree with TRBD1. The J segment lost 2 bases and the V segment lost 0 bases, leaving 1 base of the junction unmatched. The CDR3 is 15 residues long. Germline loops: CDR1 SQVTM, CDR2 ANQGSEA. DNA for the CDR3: TGCAGCGTTGAAGAGGGACAGGGAAACACCGGGGAGCTGTTTTTT. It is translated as CSVEEGQGNTGELFF.

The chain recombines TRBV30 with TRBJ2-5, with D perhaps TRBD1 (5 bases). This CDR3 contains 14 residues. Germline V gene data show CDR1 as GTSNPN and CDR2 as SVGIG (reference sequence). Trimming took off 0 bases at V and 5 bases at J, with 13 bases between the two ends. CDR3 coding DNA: TGTGCCTGGAGTGTACGAGCAGGGCGGGAGACCCAGTACTTC. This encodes CAWSVRAGRETQYF.

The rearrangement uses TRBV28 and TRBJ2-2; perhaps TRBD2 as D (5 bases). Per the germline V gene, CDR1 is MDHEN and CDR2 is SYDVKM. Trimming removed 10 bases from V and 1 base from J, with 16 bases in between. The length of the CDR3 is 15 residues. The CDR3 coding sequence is TGTGCCATTCACTCGGGGTTGTGGAACACCGGGGAGCTGTTTTTT. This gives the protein CAIHSGLWNTGELFF.

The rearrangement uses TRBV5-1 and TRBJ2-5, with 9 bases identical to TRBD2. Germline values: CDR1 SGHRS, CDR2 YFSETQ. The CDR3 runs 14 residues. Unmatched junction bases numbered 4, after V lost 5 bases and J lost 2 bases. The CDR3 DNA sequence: TGCGCCAGCAGAAGACTAGCGGAACAAGAGACCCAGTACTTC. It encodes CASRRLAEQETQYF.

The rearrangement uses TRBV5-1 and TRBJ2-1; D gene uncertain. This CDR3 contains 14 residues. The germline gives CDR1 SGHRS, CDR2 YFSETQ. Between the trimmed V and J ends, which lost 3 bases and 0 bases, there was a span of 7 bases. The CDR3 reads CASSSTGSYNEQFF. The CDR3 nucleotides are TGCGCCAGCAGCTCGACGGGCTCCTACAATGAGCAGTTCTTC.

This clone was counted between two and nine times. CDR3 residues: CASGQGLYNEQFF. The CDR3 coding sequence is TGTGCCAGCGGACAGGGGCTCTACAATGAGCAGTTCTTC. The gene calls are TRBV6-1 and TRBJ2-1, with 9 bases matching TRBD1. Germline V gene sequence: CDR1 MNHNS, CDR2 SASEGT. V shed 8 bases and J 3 bases; nucleotides not matched to a gene: 2. The CDR3 runs to 13 residues.

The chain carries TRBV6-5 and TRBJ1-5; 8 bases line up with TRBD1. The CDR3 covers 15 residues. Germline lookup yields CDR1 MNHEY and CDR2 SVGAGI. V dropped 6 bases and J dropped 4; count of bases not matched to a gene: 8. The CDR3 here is CASSASGGRNQPQHF. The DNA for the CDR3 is TGTGCCAGCAGCGCCTCAGGGGGCCGAAATCAGCCCCAGCATTTT.

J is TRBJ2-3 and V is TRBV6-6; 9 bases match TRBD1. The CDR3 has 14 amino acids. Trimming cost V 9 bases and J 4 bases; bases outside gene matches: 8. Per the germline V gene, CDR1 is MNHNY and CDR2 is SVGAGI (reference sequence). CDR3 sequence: CASQRTGVSDTQYF. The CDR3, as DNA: TGTGCCAGTCAAAGGACAGGGGTCTCAGATACGCAGTATTTT.